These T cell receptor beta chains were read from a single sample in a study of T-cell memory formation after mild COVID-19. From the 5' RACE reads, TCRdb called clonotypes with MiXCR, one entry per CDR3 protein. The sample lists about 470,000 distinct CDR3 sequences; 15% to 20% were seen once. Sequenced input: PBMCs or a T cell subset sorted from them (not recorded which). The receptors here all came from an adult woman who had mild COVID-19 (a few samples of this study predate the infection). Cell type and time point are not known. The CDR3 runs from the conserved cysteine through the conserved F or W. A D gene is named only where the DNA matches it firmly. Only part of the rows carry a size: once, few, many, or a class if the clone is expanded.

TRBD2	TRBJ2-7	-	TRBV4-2	TGTGCCAGCAGCCAAGATGGCGCGGGGGGATCTACCTCGGAGCAGTACTTC	CASSQDGAGGSTSEQYF
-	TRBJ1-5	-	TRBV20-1	TGCAGTGCTAACTCCCGGGTCGGTCAGCCCCAGCATTTT	CSANSRVGQPQHF
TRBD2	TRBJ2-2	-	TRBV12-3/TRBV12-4	TGTGCCAGCAGTTTACTAGCGGGAAGCACCGGGGAGCTGTTTTTT	CASSLLAGSTGELFF
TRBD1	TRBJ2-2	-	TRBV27	TGTGCCAGCAGCAATGACAAGGGGGCTGCGAACACCGGGGAGCTGTTTTTT	CASSNDKGAANTGELFF
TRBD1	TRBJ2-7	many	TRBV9	TGTGCCAGCAGCACCGGACAGGGGTCCTACGAGCAGTACTTC	CASSTGQGSYEQYF
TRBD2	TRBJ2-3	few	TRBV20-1	TGCAGTGCTACACTCCGGACTAGCGGGAGGATTAGCACAGATACGCAGTATTTT	CSATLRTSGRISTDTQYF
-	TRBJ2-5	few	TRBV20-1	TGCAGTGCTGCCGCCATGGGAGTTCAAGAGACCCAGTACTTC	CSAAAMGVQETQYF
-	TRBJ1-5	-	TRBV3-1	TGTGCCAGCAGCCCGGATACCAATCAGCCCCAGCATTTT	CASSPDTNQPQHF
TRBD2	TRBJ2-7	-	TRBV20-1	TGCAGTGTCGTCGAGCGGGGGTACGAGCAGTACTTC	CSVVERGYEQYF
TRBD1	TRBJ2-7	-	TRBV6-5	TGTGCCAGCGGACGGACAGGGAGCTCCTACGAGCAGTACTTC	CASGRTGSSYEQYF
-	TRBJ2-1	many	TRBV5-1	TGCGCCAGCAGCACCAGATCTTTCAATGAGCAGTTCTTC	CASSTRSFNEQFF
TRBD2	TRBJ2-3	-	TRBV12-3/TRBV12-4	TGTGCCAGCAGTTTAATCGGCGGGAGGAGCACAGATACGCAGTATTTT	CASSLIGGRSTDTQYF
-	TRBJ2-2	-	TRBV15	TGTGCCACCAGCAGATGGACAATCTGGGACACCGGGGAGCTGTTTTTT	CATSRWTIWDTGELFF
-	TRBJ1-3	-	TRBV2	TGTGCCAGCAGTGAAGGGGCAGGGACTGTCTCTGGAAACACCATATATTTT	CASSEGAGTVSGNTIYF
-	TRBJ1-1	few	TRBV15	TGTGCCACCAGCAGGGGATTAGGTACGAACACTGAAGCTTTCTTT	CATSRGLGTNTEAFF
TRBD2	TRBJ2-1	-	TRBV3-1	TGTGCCAGCAGCCAAGATTTCTTGACTAGCGGGAGGACTGAGCAGTTCTTC	CASSQDFLTSGRTEQFF
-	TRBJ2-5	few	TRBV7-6	TGTGCCAGCAGCTTAGATGGGGGAGCGGAGACCCAGTACTTC	CASSLDGGAETQYF
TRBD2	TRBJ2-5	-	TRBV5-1	TGCGCCAGCAGCTTAACGACTAGCGGGAGAATACAAGAGACCCAGTACTTC	CASSLTTSGRIQETQYF
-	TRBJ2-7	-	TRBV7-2	TGTGCCAGCAGCCTAGTATGGGCCTACGAGCAGTACTTC	CASSLVWAYEQYF
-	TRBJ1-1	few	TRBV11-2	TGTGCCAGCAGCCGAGACCCTATAGGGAAGGACACTGAAGCTTTCTTT	CASSRDPIGKDTEAFF
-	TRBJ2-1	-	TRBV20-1	TGCAGTGCTAGGGGTGCGGGGGCACATGAGCAGTTCTTC	CSARGAGAHEQFF
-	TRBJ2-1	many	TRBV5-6	TGTGCCAGCAGCCGTTTGACGGGGTACAATGAGCAGTTCTTC	CASSRLTGYNEQFF
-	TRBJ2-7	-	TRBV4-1	TGCGCCAGCAGCCTCGAGCCGGGGAGCTCCTACGAGCAGTACTTC	CASSLEPGSSYEQYF
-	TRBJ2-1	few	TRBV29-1	TGCAGCGTTGAATCGCAGGGGAAATTTAGGGAGCAGTTCTTC	CSVESQGKFREQFF
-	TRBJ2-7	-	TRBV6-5	TGTGCCAGCATTGGGGGACCGGGCAACGAGCAGTACTTC	CASIGGPGNEQYF
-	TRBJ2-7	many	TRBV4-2	TGTGCCAGCAGCCAAGAAGGTTCTACGGGGGGCTACTCCTACGAGCAGTACTTC	CASSQEGSTGGYSYEQYF
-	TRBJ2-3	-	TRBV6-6	TGTGCCAGCAGTTCTGGACGGTACACAGATACGCAGTATTTT	CASSSGRYTDTQYF
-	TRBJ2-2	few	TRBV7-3	TGTGCCAGCAGCTTTATCACCGGGGAGCTGTTTTTT	CASSFITGELFF
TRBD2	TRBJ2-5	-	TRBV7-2	TGTGCCAGCAGCTCGAGGACTAGCGGGGTCTCTCGTGTAGAGACCCAGTACTTC	CASSSRTSGVSRVETQYF
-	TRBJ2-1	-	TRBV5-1	TGCGCCAGCAGTTACCCCGGGGGGCCCCGCTACAATGAGCAGTTCTTC	CASSYPGGPRYNEQFF
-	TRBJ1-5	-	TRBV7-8	TGTGCCAGCAGCCTCCGGGTCCTAAATCAGCCCCAGCATTTT	CASSLRVLNQPQHF
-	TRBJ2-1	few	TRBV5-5	TGTGCCAGCAGCTTTTCCGGGACACCCTACTACAATGAGCAGTTCTTC	CASSFSGTPYYNEQFF
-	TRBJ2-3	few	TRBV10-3	TGTGCCATCACATCTCGCGGGACAGCCGTAGATACGCAGTATTTT	CAITSRGTAVDTQYF
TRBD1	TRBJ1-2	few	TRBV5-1	TGCGCCAGCAGCTTGTCGCCTGACAGGGGGCAGGACTATGGCTACACCTTC	CASSLSPDRGQDYGYTF